The rows below give T cell receptor beta chains drawn from one sample of a study of blood T cell repertoires in COVID-19. The method was immunoSEQ multiplex PCR; TCRdb's version includes in-frame clones alone and lacks a portion of them. The table shows almost 200,000 clones, with about 82% occurring only once. Sequencing was carried out using peripheral blood. These TCRs come from a man aged 55 to 70 with COVID-19, enrolled during active disease. Each CDR3 is given with its conserved first and last residue. Each record gives: clone size, D gene, CDR3 length, V gene, J gene, CDR3 protein, CDR3 DNA. D genes are given only for firm matches. Not every row has a clone size; where given, it reads once, few, many or a size class.

once	-	16	TRBV4-2	TRBJ2-1	CASSQDRSGMYNEQFF	TGTGCCAGCAGCCAAGATCGGTCAGGGATGTACAATGAGCAGTTCTTC
-	-	15	TRBV6-5	TRBJ1-1	CASSYSSGQNTEAFF	TGTGCCAGCAGTTACTCGTCGGGACAGAACACTGAAGCTTTCTTT
-	-	15	TRBV7-3	TRBJ2-3	CASSQRGLPGDTQYF	TGTGCCAGCAGCCAAAGAGGATTGCCGGGAGATACGCAGTATTTT
-	TRBD2	16	TRBV9	TRBJ2-7	CASSVDASGRAYEQYF	TGTGCCAGCAGCGTAGACGCTAGCGGGAGGGCCTACGAGCAGTACTTC
-	TRBD1	12	TRBV6-5	TRBJ1-4	CASRTGEEKLFF	TGTGCCAGCAGAACAGGGGAAGAAAAACTGTTTTTT
-	TRBD2	16	TRBV5-1	TRBJ2-5	CASSLGWTREQETQYF	TGCGCCAGCAGCTTGGGGTGGACTAGAGAGCAAGAGACCCAGTACTTC
few	TRBD1	14	TRBV10-1	TRBJ1-5	CASSAGGTNQPQHF	TGCGCCAGCAGTGCAGGGGGAACTAATCAGCCCCAGCATTTT
-	-	16	TRBV6-5	TRBJ1-2	CASSYLGTGSRYGYTF	TGTGCCAGCAGTTACTTAGGAACAGGCAGCCGCTATGGCTACACCTTC
few	-	12	TRBV30	TRBJ1-3	CAWTGKGNTIYF	TGTGCCTGGACGGGGAAAGGAAACACCATATATTTT
-	-	14	TRBV20-1	TRBJ2-4	CSASVQGTKNIQYF	TGCAGTGCTAGTGTACAGGGAACCAAAAACATTCAGTACTTC
-	-	17	TRBV28	TRBJ1-6	CASSLLDRGIRNSPLHF	TGTGCCAGCAGTTTATTGGACCGAGGGATACGCAATTCACCCCTCCACTTT
-	-	15	TRBV19	TRBJ1-5	CASSIEAGPNQPQHF	TGTGCCAGTAGTATTGAGGCGGGTCCAAATCAGCCCCAGCATTTT
once	-	16	TRBV4-3	TRBJ2-4	CASSQDWTDPKNIQYF	TGCGCCAGCAGCCAAGATTGGACAGACCCCAAAAACATTCAGTACTTC
-	-	15	TRBV10-3	TRBJ2-3	CASSPSGEQTDTQYF	TGTGCCTCTTCACCTAGTGGGGAGCAGACAGATACGCAGTATTTT
-	TRBD1	15	TRBV7-8	TRBJ2-1	CASSLWDSRVNEQFF	TGTGCCAGCAGCTTATGGGACAGTCGCGTCAATGAGCAGTTCTTC
-	TRBD1	14	TRBV6-2/TRBV6-3	TRBJ2-1	CASSRDRIINEQFF	TGTGCCAGCAGCCGGGACAGGATCATCAATGAGCAGTTCTTC
-	-	13	TRBV19	TRBJ1-1	CASSPKQGSEAFF	TGTGCCAGTAGTCCAAAACAGGGATCTGAAGCTTTCTTT
-	TRBD1	10	TRBV19	TRBJ1-2	CASGGQVKTF	TGTGCCAGTGGGGGACAGGTAAAGACCTTC
-	-	12	TRBV7-3	TRBJ2-1	CASSATGLEQFF	TGTGCCAGCAGCGCGACGGGACTGGAGCAGTTCTTC
-	-	12	TRBV12-3/TRBV12-4	TRBJ2-1	CASRSVDNEQFF	TGTGCCAGCAGGTCGGTAGACAATGAGCAGTTCTTC
-	TRBD1	17	TRBV19	TRBJ1-5	CASRPLSGTGSNQPQHF	TGTGCCAGTAGGCCTCTATCCGGGACAGGGAGCAATCAGCCCCAGCATTTT
-	-	11	TRBV3-1/TRBV3-2	TRBJ2-7	CASGQLYEQYF	TGTGCCAGCGGACAGCTCTACGAGCAGTACTTC
medium-sized	TRBD1	15	TRBV25-1	TRBJ2-1	CASSEWGQGLNEQFF	TGTGCCAGCAGTGAATGGGGACAGGGTCTCAATGAGCAGTTCTTC
-	TRBD2	14	TRBV15	TRBJ2-3	CATETSGRADTQYF	TGTGCCACCGAAACTAGCGGGAGGGCAGATACGCAGTATTTT
-	TRBD1	14	TRBV5-1	TRBJ2-7	CASSLRQGINEQYF	TGCGCCAGCAGCTTAAGACAGGGAATAAACGAGCAGTACTTC
-	TRBD1	17	TRBV19	TRBJ1-2	CASSSPGQRMFNYGYTF	TGTGCCAGTAGTTCACCGGGACAGCGTATGTTTAACTATGGCTACACCTTC
once	-	15	TRBV19	TRBJ1-5	CASSIDQVSNQPQHF	TGTGCCAGTAGTATAGATCAGGTCAGCAATCAGCCCCAGCATTTT
-	TRBD1	14	TRBV7-9	TRBJ1-2	CASSPGTGSYGYTF	TGTGCCAGCAGTCCAGGGACAGGGAGCTATGGCTACACCTTC
-	TRBD1	14	TRBV19	TRBJ1-5	CASSRTGGPLPQHF	TGTGCCAGTAGTAGAACAGGGGGCCCCCTACCCCAGCATTTT
-	TRBD1	18	TRBV18	TRBJ1-1	CASSPRTTAGQVNTEAFF	TGTGCCAGCTCACCACGTACCACTGCCGGACAGGTGAACACTGAAGCTTTCTTT
few	TRBD2	17	TRBV2	TRBJ2-3	CASRPPGLAGGGDTQYF	TGTGCCAGCAGGCCCCCGGGACTAGCGGGAGGGGGAGATACGCAGTATTTT
-	-	16	TRBV3-1/TRBV3-2	TRBJ1-2	CASSQSGLLINYGYTF	TGTGCCAGCAGCCAATCAGGGCTTCTCATAAACTATGGCTACACCTTC
once	TRBD2	15	TRBV30	TRBJ2-7	CAWRIAGGPWSEQYF	TGTGCCTGGAGAATAGCGGGAGGGCCTTGGAGTGAGCAGTACTTC
-	TRBD1	15	TRBV7-9	TRBJ2-7	CASSLADRDPYEQYF	TGTGCCAGCAGCTTAGCCGACAGGGACCCCTACGAGCAGTACTTC
-	TRBD2	15	TRBV5-4	TRBJ2-1	CASSLEPSGYNEQFF	TGTGCCAGCAGCTTGGAGCCTAGCGGATACAATGAGCAGTTCTTC
-	-	15	TRBV6-5	TRBJ2-2	CASSSGLTNTGELFF	TGTGCCAGCAGTTCAGGGCTGACGAACACCGGGGAGCTGTTTTTT
-	TRBD2	16	TRBV9	TRBJ2-7	CASSALMTSGVYEQYF	TGTGCCAGCAGCGCCCTTATGACTAGCGGAGTCTACGAGCAGTACTTC
-	TRBD2	15	TRBV3-1/TRBV3-2	TRBJ2-1	CASSPLAGGPLEQFF	TGTGCCAGCAGTCCACTAGCGGGAGGGCCCTTGGAGCAGTTCTTC
-	TRBD1	14	TRBV19	TRBJ1-2	CASSTYQGARGYTF	TGTGCCAGTAGTACGTACCAGGGGGCACGTGGCTACACCTTC
-	-	15	TRBV4-1	TRBJ1-4	CASSRQQATNEKLFF	TGCGCCAGCAGCCGTCAACAAGCAACTAATGAAAAACTGTTTTTT
-	-	14	TRBV27	TRBJ2-2	CASSFTGRGGELFF	TGTGCCAGCAGTTTCACAGGACGAGGCGGGGAGCTGTTTTTT
-	TRBD1	14	TRBV2	TRBJ1-1	CASTTQGGGTEAFF	TGTGCCAGCACTACACAGGGGGGGGGCACTGAAGCTTTCTTT
-	-	15	TRBV7-2	TRBJ2-2	CASSLAQGGTGELFF	TGTGCCAGCAGCTTAGCACAGGGAGGGACCGGGGAGCTGTTTTTT